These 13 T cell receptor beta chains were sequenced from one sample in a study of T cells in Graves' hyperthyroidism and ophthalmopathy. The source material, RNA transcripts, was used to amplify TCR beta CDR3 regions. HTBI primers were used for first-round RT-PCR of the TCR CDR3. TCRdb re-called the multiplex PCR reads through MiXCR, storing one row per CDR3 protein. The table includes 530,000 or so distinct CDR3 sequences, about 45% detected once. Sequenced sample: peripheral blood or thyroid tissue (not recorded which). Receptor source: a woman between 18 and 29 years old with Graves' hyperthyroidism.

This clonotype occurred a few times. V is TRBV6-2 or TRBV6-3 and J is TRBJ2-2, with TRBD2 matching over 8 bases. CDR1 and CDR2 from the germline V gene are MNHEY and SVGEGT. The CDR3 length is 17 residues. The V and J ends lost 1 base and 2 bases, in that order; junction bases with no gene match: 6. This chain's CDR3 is CASSYYSAGANTGELFF. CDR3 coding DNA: TGTGCCAGCAGTTACTACTCAGCGGGAGCAAACACCGGGGAGCTGTTTTTT.

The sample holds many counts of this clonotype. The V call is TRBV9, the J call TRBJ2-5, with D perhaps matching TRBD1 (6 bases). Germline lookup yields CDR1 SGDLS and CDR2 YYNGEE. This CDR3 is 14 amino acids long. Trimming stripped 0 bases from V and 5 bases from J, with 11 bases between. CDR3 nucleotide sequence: TGTGCCAGCAGCGTAGACAGGGTCCGGGAGACCCAGTACTTC. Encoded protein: CASSVDRVRETQYF.

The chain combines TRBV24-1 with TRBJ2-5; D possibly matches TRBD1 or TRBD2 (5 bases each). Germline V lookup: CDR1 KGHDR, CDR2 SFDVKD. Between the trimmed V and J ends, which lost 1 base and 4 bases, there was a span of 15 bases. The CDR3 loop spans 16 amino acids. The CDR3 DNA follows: TGTGCCACCAGTGATTTAAGTTCCAGGGACGCAGAGACCCAGTACTTC. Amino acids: CATSDLSSRDAETQYF.

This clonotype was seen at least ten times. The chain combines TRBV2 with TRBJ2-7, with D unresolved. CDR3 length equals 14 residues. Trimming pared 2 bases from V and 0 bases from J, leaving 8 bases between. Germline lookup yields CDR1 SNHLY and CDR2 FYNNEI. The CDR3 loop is CASSETQSSYEQYF. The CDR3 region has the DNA TGTGCCAGCAGTGAAACCCAAAGCTCCTACGAGCAGTACTTC.

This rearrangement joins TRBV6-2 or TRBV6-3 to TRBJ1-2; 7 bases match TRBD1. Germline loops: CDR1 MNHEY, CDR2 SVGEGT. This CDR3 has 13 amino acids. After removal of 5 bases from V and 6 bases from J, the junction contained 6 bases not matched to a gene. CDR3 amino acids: CASSEEGAHGYTF. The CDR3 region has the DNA TGTGCCAGCAGTGAAGAGGGGGCCCATGGCTACACCTTC.

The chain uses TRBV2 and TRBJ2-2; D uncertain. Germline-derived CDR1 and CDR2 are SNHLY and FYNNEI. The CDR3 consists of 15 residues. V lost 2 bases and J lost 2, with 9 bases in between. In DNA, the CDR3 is TGTGCCAGCAGTGAACCGGGTCCTAACACCGGGGAGCTGTTTTTT. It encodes CASSEPGPNTGELFF.

CDR3 nucleotides: TGTGCCATCAGTGAGGGACAGGGCTACGGCTACACCATATATTTT. Translating gives CAISEGQGYGYTIYF. V and J are TRBV10-3 and TRBJ1-3, with 8 bases identical to TRBD1. The CDR3 totals 15 residues. The V segment lost 2 bases and the J segment 8 bases; nucleotides outside the gene matches: 8. Germline lookup yields CDR1 ENHRY and CDR2 SYGVKD.

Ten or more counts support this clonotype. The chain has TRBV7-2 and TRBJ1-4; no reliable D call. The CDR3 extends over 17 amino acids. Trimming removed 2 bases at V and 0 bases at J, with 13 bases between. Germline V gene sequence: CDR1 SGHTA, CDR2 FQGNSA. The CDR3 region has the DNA TGTGCCAGCAGCTTACTCCGGACGGTGGCAACTAATGAAAAACTGTTTTTT. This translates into CASSLLRTVATNEKLFF.

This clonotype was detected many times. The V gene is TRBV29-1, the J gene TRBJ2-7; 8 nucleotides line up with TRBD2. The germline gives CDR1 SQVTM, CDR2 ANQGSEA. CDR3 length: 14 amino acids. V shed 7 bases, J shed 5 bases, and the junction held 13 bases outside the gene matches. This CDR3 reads CSAGGSGRYHEQYF. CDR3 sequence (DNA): TGCAGCGCCGGCGGGAGCGGGAGATACCACGAGCAGTACTTC.

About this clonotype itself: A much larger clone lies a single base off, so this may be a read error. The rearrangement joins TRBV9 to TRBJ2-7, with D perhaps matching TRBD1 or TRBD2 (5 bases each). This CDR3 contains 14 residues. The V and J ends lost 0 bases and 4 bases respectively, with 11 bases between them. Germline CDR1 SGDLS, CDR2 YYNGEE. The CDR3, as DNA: TGTGCCAGCAGCGTAGGGGGACGGTTATACGAGCAGTACTTC. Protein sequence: CASSVGGRLYEQYF. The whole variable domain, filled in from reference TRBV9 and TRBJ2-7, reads DSGVTQTPKHLITATGQRVTLRCSPRSGDLSVYWYQQSLDQGLQFLIQYYNGEERAKGNILERFSAQQFPDLHSELNLSSLELGDSALYFCASSVGGRLYEQYFGPGTRLTVT.

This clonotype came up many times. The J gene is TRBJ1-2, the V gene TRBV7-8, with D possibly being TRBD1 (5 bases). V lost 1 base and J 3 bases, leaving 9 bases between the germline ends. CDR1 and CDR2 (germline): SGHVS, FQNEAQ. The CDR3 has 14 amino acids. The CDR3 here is CASSLVPGYYGYTF. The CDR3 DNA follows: TGTGCCAGCAGCTTAGTCCCAGGGTACTATGGCTACACCTTC.

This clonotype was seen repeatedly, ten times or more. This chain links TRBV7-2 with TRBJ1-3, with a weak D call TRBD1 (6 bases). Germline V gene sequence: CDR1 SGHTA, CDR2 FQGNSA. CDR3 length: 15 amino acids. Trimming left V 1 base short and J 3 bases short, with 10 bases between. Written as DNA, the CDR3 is TGTGCCAGCAGCTTAGGAGGGGGTTTTGGAAACACCATATATTTT. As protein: CASSLGGGFGNTIYF.

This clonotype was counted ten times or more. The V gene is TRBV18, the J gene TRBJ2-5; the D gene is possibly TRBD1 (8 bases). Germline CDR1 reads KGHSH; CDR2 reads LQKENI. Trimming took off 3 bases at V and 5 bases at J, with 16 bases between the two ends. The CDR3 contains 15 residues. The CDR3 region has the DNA TGTGCCAGCTCACCGAACGACAGGGGAGGGGAGACCCAGTACTTC. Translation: CASSPNDRGGETQYF.